This paragraph reports one T cell receptor beta chain. The junction departs from the called germline gene at one end, perhaps through a read error. The data belong to a study of CD4 and CD8 cells across lung adenocarcinoma regions. TCRdb re-called the PCR reads through MiXCR, storing one row per CDR3 protein. The data hold 7,000 to 8,500 distinct CDR3 sequences, with roughly 54% observed a single time. The CDR3 loop spans 14 amino acids. Germline loops: CDR1 MNHNS, CDR2 SASEGT. The clonotype was recovered from a female donor with lung adenocarcinoma. The CD4 and CD8 labels of this study may be unreliable. The sample comprised CD4+ T cells from the center of a lung tumor. The chain has TRBV6-1 and TRBJ2-5; TRBD1 or TRBD2 may be the D gene (5 bases each). CDR3: CAGRGAGDQDTQYF. CDR3 nucleotides: TGTGCGGGGAGAGGGGCAGGAGACCAAGATACCCAGTATTTC.